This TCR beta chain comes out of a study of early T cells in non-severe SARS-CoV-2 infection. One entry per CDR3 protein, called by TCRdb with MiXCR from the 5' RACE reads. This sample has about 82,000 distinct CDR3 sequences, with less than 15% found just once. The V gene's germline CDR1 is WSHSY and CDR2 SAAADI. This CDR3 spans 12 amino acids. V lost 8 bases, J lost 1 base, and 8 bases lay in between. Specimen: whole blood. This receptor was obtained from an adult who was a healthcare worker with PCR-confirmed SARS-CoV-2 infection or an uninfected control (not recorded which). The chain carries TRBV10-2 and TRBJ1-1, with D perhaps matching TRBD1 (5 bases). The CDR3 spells CASSGGNTEAFF. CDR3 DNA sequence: TGCGCCAGCTCCGGGGGGAACACTGAAGCTTTCTTT.